The clone carrying this T cell receptor (beta chain) was counted only a few times. No antigen is known for it. This record belongs to a study of T cell repertoires in cytomegalovirus infection. Overall study context: Public signatures in TCR beta pointed to CMV infection and matching HLA type.

The CDR3 is 15 amino acids. Between the trimmed V and J ends, which lost 2 bases and 3 bases, there was a span of 12 bases. Germline V lookup: CDR1 SGHVS, CDR2 FNYEAQ. Whole-study findings and limits: Predominance within the ex vivo response was attributable to HLA-C-restricted CMV-specific TCR beta clonotypes.

TCRdb re-analysed the reads in MiXCR, keeping a single row per CDR3 protein. The repertoire includes about 920,000 distinct CDR3 sequences, around 30% of them detected once, and about an eighth sits in the top ten. This chain connects TRBV7-6 to TRBJ2-3, with D perhaps TRBD2 (6 bases). This material consisted of cultured CD8+ T cells from PBMCs, taken from culture after CMV antigen stimulation. The receptor's source is a human donor in good health (CMV status not recorded). Some clones in this sample may be carry-over from other donors' samples. This chain's CDR3 is CASSLSLGGTDTQYF. Written as DNA, the CDR3 is TGTGCCAGCAGCTTAAGTTTGGGGGGTACAGATACGCAGTATTTT. Filled out from reference TRBV7-6 and TRBJ2-3, the complete variable domain reads GAGVSQSPRYKVTKRGQDVALRCDPISGHVSLYWYRQALGQGPEFLTYFNYEAQQDKSGLPNDRFSAERPEGSISTLTIQRTEQRDSAMYRCASSLSLGGTDTQYFGPGTRLTVL.